The rows below give T cell receptor beta chains drawn from one sample of a study of spatial heterogeneity in lung cancer. TCRdb re-analysed the 5' RACE reads in MiXCR, keeping a single row per CDR3 protein. The sample yields roughly 50,000 distinct CDR3 sequences, 6% to 9.5% seen once. Sample: PBMCs, taken at surgery. The source of these receptors is a female donor with early-stage non-small cell lung cancer. CDR3s include the opening cysteine and the closing phenylalanine or tryptophan. D genes are given only for firm matches. Where a row states a size, it is once, few, many or the class of an expanded clone; other rows omit it.

J gene	clone size	V gene	D gene	CDR3 protein	CDR3 DNA
TRBJ1-6	few	TRBV6-1	-	CASSPREGNSPLHF	TGTGCCAGCAGTCCTAGGGAGGGCAATTCACCCCTCCACTTT
TRBJ2-7	-	TRBV21-1	-	CASSLRGQGNRLSTYEQYF	TGTGCCAGCAGCCTAAGGGGACAGGGGAATAGGCTTTCTACCTACGAGCAGTACTTC
TRBJ2-1	-	TRBV20-1	TRBD2	CSARETGLDYNEQFF	TGCAGTGCTAGAGAGACGGGACTAGATTACAATGAGCAGTTCTTC
TRBJ1-1	-	TRBV27	TRBD1	CASSFRPPGTGVNTEAFF	TGTGCCAGCAGTTTCCGGCCACCCGGGACAGGGGTGAACACTGAAGCTTTCTTT
TRBJ1-1	-	TRBV6-2/TRBV6-3	TRBD1	CERSTGTGATEAFF	TGTGAAAGAAGTACCGGGACAGGGGCCACTGAAGCTTTCTTT
TRBJ2-3	many	TRBV5-1	-	CASSLASASTDTQYF	TGCGCCAGCAGCTTGGCCTCAGCAAGTACAGATACGCAGTATTTT
TRBJ2-5	-	TRBV7-2	TRBD2	CASSRDYTETQYF	TGTGCCAGCAGCCGGGACTACACTGAGACCCAGTACTTC
TRBJ1-5	-	TRBV6-2/TRBV6-3	-	CASSYSRWGSNSNQPQHF	TGTGCCAGCAGTTACTCCCGTTGGGGAAGTAATAGCAATCAGCCCCAGCATTTT
TRBJ2-5	few	TRBV7-2	TRBD2	CASSLKTSGGPRETQYF	TGTGCCAGCAGCTTAAAGACTAGCGGGGGGCCGAGGGAGACCCAGTACTTC
TRBJ2-7	few	TRBV7-2	-	CASSLQRSYEQYF	TGTGCCAGCAGCTTACAGCGGTCCTACGAGCAGTACTTC
TRBJ1-2	many	TRBV20-1	-	CSARDVTAGYGYTF	TGCAGTGCTAGAGATGTAACAGCCGGTTATGGCTACACCTTC
TRBJ1-5	many	TRBV7-8	-	CASSLGQGPGQPQHF	TGTGCCAGCAGCTTAGGCCAGGGACCGGGTCAGCCCCAGCATTTT
TRBJ2-1	few	TRBV4-1	-	CASSQVDDNEQFF	TGCGCCAGCAGCCAAGTTGACGACAATGAGCAGTTCTTC
TRBJ1-2	many	TRBV4-3	TRBD1	CASSQGSGGPDYGYTF	TGCGCCAGCAGCCAAGGTTCAGGGGGCCCGGACTATGGCTACACCTTC
TRBJ2-7	-	TRBV7-2	-	CASSLAQQLHEQYF	TGTGCCAGCAGCTTAGCGCAACAGCTCCACGAGCAGTACTTC
TRBJ2-1	many	TRBV12-3/TRBV12-4	-	CASSFGSSSYNEQFF	TGTGCCAGCAGTTTTGGCTCGAGCTCCTACAATGAGCAGTTCTTC
TRBJ1-2	few	TRBV7-9	TRBD1	CASSSSGTGGLPTRPNYGYTF	TGTGCCAGCAGCTCGTCGGGGACAGGGGGCCTCCCTACACGTCCGAACTATGGCTACACCTTC
TRBJ2-2	many	TRBV10-3	TRBD2	CATRGGRTGELFF	TGTGCCACTCGGGGGGGCCGCACCGGGGAGCTGTTTTTT
TRBJ2-5	-	TRBV2	TRBD2	CASSELLSGGLQETQYF	TGTGCCAGCAGTGAATTATTGAGCGGGGGGCTCCAAGAGACCCAGTACTTC
TRBJ2-1	many	TRBV24-1	TRBD2	CATSDSSGGYNEQFF	TGTGCCACCAGTGATTCTAGCGGGGGGTACAATGAGCAGTTCTTC
TRBJ2-7	many	TRBV5-1	TRBD1	CASSLKTGGGEQYF	TGCGCCAGCAGCTTAAAGACAGGGGGAGGCGAGCAGTACTTC
TRBJ1-2	-	TRBV27	-	CASSLLNSDGYTF	TGTGCCAGCAGTTTATTGAACAGTGATGGCTACACCTTC
TRBJ2-7	-	TRBV21-1	-	CASNKKGEGYEQYF	TGTGCCAGCAACAAGAAGGGGGAGGGTTACGAGCAGTACTTC
TRBJ2-7	few	TRBV19	-	CASSDDGSYEQYF	TGTGCCAGTAGCGACGACGGATCCTACGAGCAGTACTTC
TRBJ1-5	-	TRBV20-1	TRBD1	CSARRQGNSNQPQHF	TGCAGTGCGCGACGACAGGGGAATAGCAATCAGCCCCAGCATTTT
TRBJ2-5	many	TRBV25-1	TRBD2	CASRWGGVGETQYF	TGTGCCAGCAGGTGGGGGGGGGTCGGAGAGACCCAGTACTTC